This TCR beta chain was sequenced for a study of T cell clonality in common variable immunodeficiency. Broader study findings: CVID subjects shared fewer TCRbeta clones than healthy controls did.

This clone was recorded at least ten times. Antigen unknown. With the read ending 3 residues before the CDR3 end, the germline J gene is used to fill in that end. Produced via immunoSEQ multiplex PCR; TCRdb's table is partial and in-frame only. The sample offers 45,000 to 60,000 clones and no singletons, the top ten holding less than 6.5%. The germline V and J ends were trimmed by 5 bases and 0 bases, with 11 bases remaining between them. Germline V lookup: CDR1 SGHTA, CDR2 FQGNSA. The CDR3 loop spans 14 amino acids. The sample comprised peripheral blood mononuclear cells. This chain connects TRBV7-2 to TRBJ2-7; D is unclear. This sequence was found in a person aged 18-69 years in good health. The CDR3 reads CASSPRQTSYEQYF. CDR3 DNA (partial): TGTGCCAGCAGCCCGAGACAAACCTCCTACGAG.